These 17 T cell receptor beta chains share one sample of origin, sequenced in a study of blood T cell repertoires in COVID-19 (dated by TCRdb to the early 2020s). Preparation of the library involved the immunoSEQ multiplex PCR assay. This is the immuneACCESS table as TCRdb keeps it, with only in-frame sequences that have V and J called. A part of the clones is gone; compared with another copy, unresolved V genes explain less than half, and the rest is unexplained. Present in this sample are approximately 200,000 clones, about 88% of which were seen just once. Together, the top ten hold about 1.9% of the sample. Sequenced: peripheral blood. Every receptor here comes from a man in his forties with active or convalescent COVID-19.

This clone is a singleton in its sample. The CDR3 here is CASSQDSQKSSYNSPLHF. DNA of the CDR3: TGCGCCAGCAGCCAAGATTCACAGAAGAGCTCCTATAATTCACCCCTCCACTTT. The chain employs TRBV4-1 and TRBJ1-6; no definite D call. CDR1 is MGHRA and CDR2 is YSYEKL in the germline V gene. Trimming shortened V by 0 bases and J by 0 bases, and 12 bases separated the two germline ends. This CDR3 spans 18 amino acids.

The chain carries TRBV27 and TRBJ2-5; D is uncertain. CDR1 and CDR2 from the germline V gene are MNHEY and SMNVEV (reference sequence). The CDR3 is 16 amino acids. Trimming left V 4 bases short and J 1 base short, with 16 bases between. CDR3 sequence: CASSSLDFRVQETQYF. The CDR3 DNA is TGTGCCAGCAGTTCCCTCGATTTCCGGGTCCAAGAGACCCAGTACTTC.

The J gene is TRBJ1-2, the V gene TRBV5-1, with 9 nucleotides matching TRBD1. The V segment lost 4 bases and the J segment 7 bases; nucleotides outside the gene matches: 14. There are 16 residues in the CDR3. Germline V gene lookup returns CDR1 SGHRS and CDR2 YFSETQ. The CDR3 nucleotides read TGCGCCAGCAGCCAGGGACAGGGAGGAGTGGGTCTTGGCTACACCTTC. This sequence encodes CASSQGQGGVGLGYTF. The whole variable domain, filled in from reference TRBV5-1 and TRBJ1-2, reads KAGVTQTPRYLIKTRGQQVTLSCSPISGHRSVSWYQQTPGQGLQFLFEYFSETQRNKGNFPGRFSGRQFSNSRSEMNVSTLELGDSALYLCASSQGQGGVGLGYTFGSGTRLTVV.

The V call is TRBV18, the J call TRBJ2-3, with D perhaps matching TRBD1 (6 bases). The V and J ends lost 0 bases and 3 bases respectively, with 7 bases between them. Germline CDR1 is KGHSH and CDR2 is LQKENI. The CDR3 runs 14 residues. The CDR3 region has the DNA TGTGCCAGCTCACCACCAACAGGGACAGATACGCAGTATTTT. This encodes CASSPPTGTDTQYF.

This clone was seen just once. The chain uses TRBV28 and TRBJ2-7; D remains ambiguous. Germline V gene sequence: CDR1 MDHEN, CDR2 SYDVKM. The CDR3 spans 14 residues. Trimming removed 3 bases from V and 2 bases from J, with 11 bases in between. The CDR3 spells CASSLGIDPYEQYF. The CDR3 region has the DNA TGTGCCAGCAGTTTGGGCATTGACCCCTACGAGCAGTACTTC.

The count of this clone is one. As DNA, the CDR3 is TGTGCCAGCAGCCCGGGACAGGAGCTTGCCTACGAGCAGTACTTC. It is translated as CASSPGQELAYEQYF. The chain recombines TRBV11-2 with TRBJ2-7, with 8 bases identical to TRBD1. The CDR3 sequence is 15 residues long. After removal of 5 bases from V and 2 bases from J, the junction contained 8 bases not matched to a gene. Looked up from germline, CDR1 is SGHAT and CDR2 is FQNNGV.

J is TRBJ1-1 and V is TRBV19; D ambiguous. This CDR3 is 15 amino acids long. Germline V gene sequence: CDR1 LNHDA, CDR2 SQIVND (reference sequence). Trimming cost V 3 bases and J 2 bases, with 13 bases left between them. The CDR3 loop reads CASSIGISGNTEAFF. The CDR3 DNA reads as TGTGCCAGTAGTATCGGGATTTCAGGAAACACTGAAGCTTTCTTT. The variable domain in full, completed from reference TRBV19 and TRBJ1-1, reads DGGITQSPKYLFRKEGQNVTLSCEQNLNHDAMYWYRQDPGQGLRLIYYSQIVNDFQKGDIAEGYSVSREKKESFPLTVTSAQKNPTAFYLCASSIGISGNTEAFFGQGTRLTVV.

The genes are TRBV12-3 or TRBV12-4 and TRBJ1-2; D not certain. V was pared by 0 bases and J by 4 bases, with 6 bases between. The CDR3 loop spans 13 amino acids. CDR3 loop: CASSLAPLYGYTF. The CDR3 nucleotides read TGTGCCAGCAGTTTAGCCCCACTCTATGGCTACACCTTC.

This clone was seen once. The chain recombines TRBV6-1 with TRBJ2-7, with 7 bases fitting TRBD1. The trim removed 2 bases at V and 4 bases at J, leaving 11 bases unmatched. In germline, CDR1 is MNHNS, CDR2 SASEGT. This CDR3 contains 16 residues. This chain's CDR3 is CASSELWGQTFYEQYF. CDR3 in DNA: TGTGCCAGCAGTGAATTGTGGGGACAGACATTTTACGAGCAGTACTTC.

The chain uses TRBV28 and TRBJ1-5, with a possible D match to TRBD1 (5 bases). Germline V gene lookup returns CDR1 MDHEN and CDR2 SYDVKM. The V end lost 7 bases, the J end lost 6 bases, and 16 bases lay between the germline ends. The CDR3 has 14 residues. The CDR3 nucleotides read TGTGCCAGCACCCCCCCTCAGGGAATTCAGCCCCAGCATTTT. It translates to CASTPPQGIQPQHF.

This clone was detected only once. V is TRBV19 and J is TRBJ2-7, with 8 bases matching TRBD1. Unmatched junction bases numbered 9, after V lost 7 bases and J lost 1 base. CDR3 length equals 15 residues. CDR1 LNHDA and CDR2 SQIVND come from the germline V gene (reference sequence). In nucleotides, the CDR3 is TGTGCCAGTATGCCCCAGGGGGCAGCATCCTACGAGCAGTACTTC. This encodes CASMPQGAASYEQYF. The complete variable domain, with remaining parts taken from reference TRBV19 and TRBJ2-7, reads DGGITQSPKYLFRKEGQNVTLSCEQNLNHDAMYWYRQDPGQGLRLIYYSQIVNDFQKGDIAEGYSVSREKKESFPLTVTSAQKNPTAFYLCASMPQGAASYEQYFGPGTRLTVT.

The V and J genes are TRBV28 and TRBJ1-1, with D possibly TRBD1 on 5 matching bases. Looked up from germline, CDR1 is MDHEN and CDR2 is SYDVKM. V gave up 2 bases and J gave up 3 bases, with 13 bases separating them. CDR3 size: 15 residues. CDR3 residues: CASSLDQGIYTEAFF. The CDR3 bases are TGTGCCAGCAGTTTAGACCAGGGTATTTACACTGAAGCTTTCTTT.

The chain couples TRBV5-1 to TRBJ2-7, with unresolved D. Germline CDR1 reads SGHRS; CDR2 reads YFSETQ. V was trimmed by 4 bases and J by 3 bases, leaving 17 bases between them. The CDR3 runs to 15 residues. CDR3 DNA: TGCGCCAGCAGCGGAACCTCGAGGTCTCGCTACGAGCAGTACTTC. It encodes CASSGTSRSRYEQYF.

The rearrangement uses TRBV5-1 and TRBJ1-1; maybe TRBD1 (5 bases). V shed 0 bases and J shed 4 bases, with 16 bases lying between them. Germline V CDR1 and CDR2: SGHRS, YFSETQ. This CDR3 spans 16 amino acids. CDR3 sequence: CASSLGVRGGGTEAFF. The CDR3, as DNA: TGCGCCAGCAGCTTGGGAGTCCGGGGGGGAGGCACTGAAGCTTTCTTT.

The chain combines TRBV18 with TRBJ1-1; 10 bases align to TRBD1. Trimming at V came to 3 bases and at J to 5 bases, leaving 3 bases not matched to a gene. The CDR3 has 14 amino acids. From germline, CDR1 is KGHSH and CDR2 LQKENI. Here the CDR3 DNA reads TGTGCCAGCTCACCGGGACAGGGGAAAACTGAAGCTTTCTTT. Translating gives CASSPGQGKTEAFF.

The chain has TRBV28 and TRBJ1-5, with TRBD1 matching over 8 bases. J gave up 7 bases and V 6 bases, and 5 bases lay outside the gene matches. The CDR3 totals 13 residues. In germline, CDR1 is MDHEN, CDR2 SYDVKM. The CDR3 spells CASRPTGEQPQHF. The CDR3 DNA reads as TGTGCCAGCAGGCCGACAGGGGAACAGCCCCAGCATTTT.

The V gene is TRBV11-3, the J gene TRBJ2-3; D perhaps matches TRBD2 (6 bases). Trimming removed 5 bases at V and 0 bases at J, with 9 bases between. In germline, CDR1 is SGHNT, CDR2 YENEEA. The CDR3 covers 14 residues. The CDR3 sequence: CASSGGGSTDTQYF. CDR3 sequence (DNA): TGTGCCAGCAGCGGGGGAGGCAGCACAGATACGCAGTATTTT.